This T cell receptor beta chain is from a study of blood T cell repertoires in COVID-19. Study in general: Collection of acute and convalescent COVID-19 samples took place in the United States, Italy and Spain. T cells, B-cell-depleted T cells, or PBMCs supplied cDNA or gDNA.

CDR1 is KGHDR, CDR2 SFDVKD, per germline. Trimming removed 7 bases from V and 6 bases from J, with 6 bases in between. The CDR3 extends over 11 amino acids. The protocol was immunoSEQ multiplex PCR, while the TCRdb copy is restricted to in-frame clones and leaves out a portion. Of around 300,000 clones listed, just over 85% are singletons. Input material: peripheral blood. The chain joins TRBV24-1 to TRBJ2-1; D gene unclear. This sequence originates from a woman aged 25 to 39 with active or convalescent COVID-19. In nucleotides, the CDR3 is TGTGCCACCAGGTCGGGCAATGAGCAGTTCTTC. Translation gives CATRSGNEQFF.